This T cell receptor (beta chain) was obtained from a study of immune heterogeneity within non-small cell lung tumors. Between the trimmed V and J ends, which lost 5 bases and 2 bases, there was a span of 7 bases. The CDR3 spans 12 residues. Looked up from germline, CDR1 is MDHEN and CDR2 is SYDVKM. The TCR beta CDR3 region was amplified by multiplex PCR employing 32 V and 13 J primers. MiXCR was run by TCRdb on the multiplex PCR reads, yielding one entry per CDR3 protein. The sample yields some 11,000 distinct CDR3 sequences, 30% seen once. Whole-study findings and limits: Statistically, local T-cell clonality exhibited a moderate yet significant correlation with local tumor mutational burden (R 0.3 to 0.35).

Per sample, approximately 580 ng of bulk tumor genomic DNA was the template used. Several widely spaced biopsies per primary tumor were taken during surgery. Their non-small cell lung cancer was newly diagnosed and untreated, and the patients underwent curative surgery. Worth noting for this clonotype: What it recognizes is unknown. A much larger clone lies one base from this, so it may be a read error. Lacking the conserved final phenylalanine or tryptophan, this CDR3 likely reflects a read error.

The chain carries TRBV28 and TRBJ2-7; no firm D call. Material for sequencing was lung tumor tissue. The receptor was isolated from a woman between 45 and 65 years old with non-small cell lung cancer. CDR3 in amino acids: CASSPVPYEQYL. The CDR3 nucleotides are TGTGCCAGCAGTCCTGTGCCCTACGAGCAGTACCTC.